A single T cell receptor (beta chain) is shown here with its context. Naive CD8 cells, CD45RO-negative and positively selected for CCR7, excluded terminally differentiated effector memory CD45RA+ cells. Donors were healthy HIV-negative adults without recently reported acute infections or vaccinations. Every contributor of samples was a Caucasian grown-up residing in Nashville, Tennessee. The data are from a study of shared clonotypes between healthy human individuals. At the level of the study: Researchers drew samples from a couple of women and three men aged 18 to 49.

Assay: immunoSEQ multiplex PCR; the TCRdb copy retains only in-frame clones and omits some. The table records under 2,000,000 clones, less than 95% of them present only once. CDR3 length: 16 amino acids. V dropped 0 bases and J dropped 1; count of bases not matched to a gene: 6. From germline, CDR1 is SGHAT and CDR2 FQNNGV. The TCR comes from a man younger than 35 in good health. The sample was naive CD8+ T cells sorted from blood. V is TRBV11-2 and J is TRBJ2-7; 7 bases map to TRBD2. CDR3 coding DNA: TGTGCCAGCAGCTTAGATCCCGGGAGGCCATCCTACGAGCAGTACTTC. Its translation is CASSLDPGRPSYEQYF.